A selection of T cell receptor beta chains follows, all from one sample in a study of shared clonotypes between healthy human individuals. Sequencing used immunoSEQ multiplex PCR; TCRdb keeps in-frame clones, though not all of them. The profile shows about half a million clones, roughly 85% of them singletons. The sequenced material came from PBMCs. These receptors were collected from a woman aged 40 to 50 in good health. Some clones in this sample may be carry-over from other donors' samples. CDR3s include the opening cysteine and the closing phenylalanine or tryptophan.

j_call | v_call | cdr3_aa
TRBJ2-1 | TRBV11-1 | CASSSSWQDYNEQFF
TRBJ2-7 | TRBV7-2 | CASSLGDYEQYF
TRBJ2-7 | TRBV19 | CASSMIQGYEQYF
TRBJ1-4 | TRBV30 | CAWRILGGKLFF
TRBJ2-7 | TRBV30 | CALAVGFVHEQYF
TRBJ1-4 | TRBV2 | CASMATVGNEKLFF
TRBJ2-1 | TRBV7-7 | CASSRDSYNEQFF
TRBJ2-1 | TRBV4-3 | CASSRDRDTYNEQFF
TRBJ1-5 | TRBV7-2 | CASSLSAGSREPQHF
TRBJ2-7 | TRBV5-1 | CASSLGPLTVHPYEQYF
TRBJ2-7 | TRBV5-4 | CASSSSPRTYYEQYF
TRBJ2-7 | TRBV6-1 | CASRTTGTGSYEQYF
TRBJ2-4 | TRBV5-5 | CASSLSGQRDIQYF
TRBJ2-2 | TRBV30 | CAWSVRFSSPSGGTGELFF
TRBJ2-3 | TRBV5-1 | CASSLREDTQYF
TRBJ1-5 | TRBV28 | CASSFEGNQPQHF
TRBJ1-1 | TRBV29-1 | CSVEVAGAEAFF
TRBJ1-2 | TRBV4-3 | CASSQDAGGFYGYTF
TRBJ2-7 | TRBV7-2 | CASSLVGTTAYEQYF
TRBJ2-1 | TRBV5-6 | CASTRDRGRFYNEQFF
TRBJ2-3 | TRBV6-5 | CASSRRGEGTDTQYF
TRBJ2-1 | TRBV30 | CAWGWVPAGSNEQFF